The 28 T cell receptor beta chains presented below share a single source sample, sequenced in a study of T cell repertoires in cytomegalovirus infection. One entry per CDR3 protein, called by TCRdb with MiXCR from the reads. Of some 800,000 distinct CDR3 sequences listed, roughly 29% were seen once; the top ten hold around 12%. No antigen is known for these receptors. The sequencing here drew on cultured CD8+ T cells from PBMCs, taken from culture after CMV antigen stimulation. These receptors came from a human donor in good health (CMV status not recorded). Some clones in this sample may be carry-over from other donors' samples.

This clonotype has a count of ten or more. This rearrangement joins TRBV7-8 to TRBJ1-1; no reliable D call. Germline CDR1 and CDR2: SGHVS and FQNEAQ. The CDR3 has 14 residues. Trimming removed 7 bases from V and 1 base from J, with 13 bases in between. The CDR3 loop reads CASNPVASNTEAFF. Written as DNA, the CDR3 is TGTGCCAGCAACCCTGTGGCATCGAACACTGAAGCTTTCTTT. Drawing the rest from reference TRBV7-8 and TRBJ1-1, the complete variable domain is GAGVSQSPRYKVAKRGQDVALRCDPISGHVSLFWYQQALGQGPEFLTYFQNEAQLDKSGLPSDRFFAERPEGSVSTLKIQRTQQEDSAVYLCASNPVASNTEAFFGQGTRLTVV.

The chain joins TRBV25-1 to TRBJ2-2; D may be TRBD1 (6 bases). Germline V CDR1 and CDR2: MGHDK, SYGVNS. The CDR3 has 18 residues. Trimming removed 1 base at V and 5 bases at J, with 20 bases between. CDR3 in amino acids: CASSEFKRGHLVTGELFF. DNA for the CDR3: TGTGCCAGCAGTGAATTCAAGAGGGGACACTTAGTGACCGGGGAGCTGTTTTTT.

This clonotype was counted at least ten times. This sequence joins TRBV28 and TRBJ1-4; a weak D match, TRBD1 (6 bases). CDR3 length: 15 residues. The germline V gene encodes CDR1 MDHEN and CDR2 SYDVKM. V shed 6 bases and J shed 0 bases, with 11 bases lying between them. CDR3 DNA sequence: TGTGCCAGCAGGGACAGTCTAGCAACTAATGAAAAACTGTTTTTT. Translation: CASRDSLATNEKLFF.

The rearrangement links TRBV6-6 to TRBJ2-3; weak D call: TRBD1 (5 bases). Germline V gene lookup returns CDR1 MNHNY and CDR2 SVGAGI (reference sequence). Trimming shortened V by 5 bases and J by 4 bases, and 16 bases separated the two germline ends. The CDR3 totals 15 residues. The CDR3 nucleotides are TGTGCCAGCAGTCCAATCCAGGGTTACGCAGATACGCAGTATTTT. It specifies CASSPIQGYADTQYF.

This rearrangement joins TRBV12-5 to TRBJ1-1; D remains ambiguous. Germline V gene lookup returns CDR1 LGHNT and CDR2 FRNRAP. The CDR3 runs 11 residues. Trimming left V 0 bases short and J 7 bases short, with 3 bases between. The CDR3 reads CASGLVREAFF. The CDR3 DNA sequence: TGTGCTAGTGGTTTGGTACGTGAAGCTTTCTTT.

The chain recombines TRBV7-9 with TRBJ1-4; perhaps TRBD1 as D (6 bases). Germline V lookup: CDR1 SEHNR, CDR2 FQNEAQ (reference sequence). Trimming removed 2 bases at V and 4 bases at J, with 17 bases between. The CDR3 is made up of 17 amino acids. The CDR3 reads CASSLSMFGQINEKLFF. The CDR3 coding sequence is TGTGCCAGCAGCTTATCGATGTTCGGACAGATTAATGAAAAACTGTTTTTT.

V usage is TRBV7-4 and J usage is TRBJ2-1, with D perhaps TRBD1 (6 bases). This CDR3 is 16 amino acids long. The germline V gene has CDR1 SGHVT and CDR2 SQSDAQ. Trimming shortened V by 2 bases and J by 5 bases, and 16 bases separated the two germline ends. The CDR3 region is CASSLIEQGPNNEQFF. The DNA for the CDR3 is TGTGCCAGCAGCTTAATTGAACAGGGACCCAACAATGAGCAGTTCTTC.

This clonotype showed up many times. The V call is TRBV7-6, the J call TRBJ1-4, with a weak D call TRBD1 (6 bases). This CDR3 is built from 16 residues. The V end lost 0 bases, the J end lost 10 bases, and 18 bases lay between the germline ends. Germline V CDR1 and CDR2: SGHVS, FNYEAQ. Here the CDR3 DNA reads TGTGCCAGCAGCTTAGCGCTGGAGGGACACCTATTAAAACTGTTTTTT. Its translation is CASSLALEGHLLKLFF.

The rearrangement uses TRBV7-2 and TRBJ1-1; D is perhaps TRBD1 (6 bases). CDR1 is SGHTA, CDR2 FQGNSA, per germline. V dropped 5 bases and J dropped 3 bases, with 19 bases sitting between them. The CDR3 is made up of 16 amino acids. The CDR3 nucleotides read TGTGCCAGCAGCCTTAGGACAGAGCCTTTGTACACTGAAGCTTTCTTT. Protein sequence: CASSLRTEPLYTEAFF.

In this sample, this clonotype turned up many times. The chain has TRBV7-8 and TRBJ2-7; 13 bases line up with TRBD2. V shed 5 bases and J 4 bases; nucleotides not matched to a gene: 2. The CDR3 sequence is 14 residues long. Germline CDR1 is SGHVS and CDR2 is FQNEAQ. CDR3 loop: CASSRTSGGYEQYF. The CDR3 nucleotides are TGTGCCAGCAGCCGGACTAGCGGGGGTTACGAGCAGTACTTC.

The chain combines TRBV5-8 with TRBJ2-3; 8 nucleotides align to TRBD1. The CDR3 loop spans 14 amino acids. The germline CDR1 and CDR2 sequences are SGHTS and YDEGEE. V was clipped by 3 bases and J by 6 bases; unmatched bases: 6. The CDR3 DNA sequence: TGTGCCAGCAGCTATGGACAGGGTCCTGATACGCAGTATTTT. Protein: CASSYGQGPDTQYF.

For the CDR3, the DNA is TGTGCCAGCTGGGACAGGGGTTCCCTCCACTTT. Translated: CASWDRGSLHF. This chain links TRBV2 with TRBJ1-6, with TRBD1 matching 10 bases. The V gene's germline CDR1 is SNHLY and CDR2 FYNNEI. V shed 8 bases, J shed 14 bases, and the junction held 3 bases outside the gene matches. The CDR3 extends over 11 amino acids.

This clonotype was counted once. The rearrangement links TRBV25-1 to TRBJ2-1, with D uncertain. V was cut by 0 bases and J by 6 bases, with 9 bases left in between. The CDR3 has 14 residues. CDR1 and CDR2 (germline): MGHDK, SYGVNS. The CDR3 sequence: CASSEYGPLNEQFF. CDR3 sequence (DNA): TGTGCCAGCAGTGAATACGGTCCCCTCAATGAGCAGTTCTTC.

The CDR3 reads CASTPTRVPYSGANVLTF. The CDR3, as DNA: TGTGCCAGCACCCCCACCAGGGTGCCCTACTCTGGGGCCAACGTCCTGACTTTC. The chain couples TRBV28 to TRBJ2-6, with D possibly being TRBD1 (5 bases). Trimming removed 7 bases from V and 0 bases from J, with 19 bases in between. Germline CDR1 reads MDHEN; CDR2 reads SYDVKM. CDR3 length equals 18 residues.

The rearrangement uses TRBV9 and TRBJ1-2; no firm D call. The CDR3 extends over 13 amino acids. The germline CDR1 and CDR2 sequences are SGDLS and YYNGEE. V lost 5 bases and J 1 base, leaving 9 bases between the germline ends. In DNA, the CDR3 is TGTGCCAGCAGTACCAGCGATAACTATGGCTACACCTTC. Amino acids: CASSTSDNYGYTF.

This clonotype was detected only a few times. This chain connects TRBV6-1 to TRBJ2-2; a weak D match, TRBD2 (5 bases). The CDR3 contains 14 residues. Germline V lookup: CDR1 MNHNS, CDR2 SASEGT. The V end was cut by 9 bases, the J end by 6 bases, with 17 bases between. The CDR3 sequence: CARPSCSEAGELFF. As DNA, the CDR3 is TGTGCCAGACCGTCTTGTTCGGAGGCCGGGGAGCTGTTTTTT.

A note on this clonotype: A much bigger clone sits one base away, suggesting this may be a read error. The chain couples TRBV7-2 to TRBJ2-7; D is possibly TRBD1 (5 bases). The CDR3 has 12 amino acids. CDR1 SGHTA and CDR2 FQGNSA come from the germline V gene. The CDR3 DNA is TGTGCCAGGAGCTTGGACAATCTTCAGCAGTACTTC. Translating it yields CARSLDNLQQYF.

The rearrangement joins TRBV29-1 to TRBJ1-2; D is possibly TRBD1 (6 bases). CDR1 and CDR2 from the germline V gene are SQVTM and ANQGSEA. This CDR3 region has 16 residues. With 6 bases removed from V and 3 bases from J, the gap between germline ends came to 23 bases. The CDR3 is CSVAKRQVLLDYGYTF. The CDR3 DNA reads as TGCAGCGTGGCTAAACGACAGGTTTTACTGGACTATGGCTACACCTTC.

This clonotype was seen ten or more times. V and J are TRBV7-2 and TRBJ1-5, with a weak D call TRBD1 (5 bases). V was cut by 1 base and J by 0 bases, with 10 bases left in between. The CDR3 contains 16 residues. Germline loops: CDR1 SGHTA, CDR2 FQGNSA. CDR3 sequence: CASSLGAGYSNQPQHF. CDR3 sequence (DNA): TGTGCCAGCAGCTTAGGGGCAGGGTATAGCAATCAGCCCCAGCATTTT.

This clonotype was counted a few times. This sequence joins TRBV7-3 and TRBJ2-5; D is unresolved. This CDR3 has 13 residues. The germline V gene encodes CDR1 SGHTA and CDR2 FQGTGA. With 5 bases removed from V and 5 bases from J, the gap between germline ends came to 12 bases. The CDR3 loop reads CASSMAPQETQYF. The CDR3 region has the DNA TGTGCCAGCAGCATGGCGCCCCAGGAGACCCAGTACTTC.

This chain links TRBV6-5 with TRBJ2-2, with D perhaps matching TRBD1 (6 bases). Trimming cost V 7 bases and J 4 bases, with 13 bases left between them. The germline V gene has CDR1 MNHEY and CDR2 SVGAGI. CDR3 length equals 14 residues. The CDR3 DNA reads as TGTGCCAGCACCAGGGGTTTGGGCACCGGGGAGCTGTTTTTT. It encodes CASTRGLGTGELFF.

This clonotype was seen a few times. The rearrangement links TRBV19 to TRBJ2-5; D is uncertain. CDR1 is LNHDA and CDR2 is SQIVND in the germline V gene (reference sequence). The V and J ends lost 4 bases and 5 bases respectively, with 14 bases between them. CDR3 length equals 14 residues. CDR3 sequence (DNA): TGTGCCAGTAGTACGGACCGCGGTTTGGAGACCCAGTACTTC. Protein product: CASSTDRGLETQYF.

The CDR3 here is CASRPPGPMLSVGEQYF. CDR3 DNA: TGTGCCAGCAGGCCTCCGGGACCAATGCTTTCGGTGGGCGAGCAGTACTTC. This rearrangement joins TRBV25-1 to TRBJ2-7, with D tentatively TRBD1 or TRBD2 (5 bases each). Germline V gene sequence: CDR1 MGHDK, CDR2 SYGVNS. The CDR3 is made up of 17 amino acids. The ends were cut back, 6 bases at V and 6 bases at J, with 27 bases in the middle.

This clonotype came up once. This chain joins TRBV27 and TRBJ1-1, with D unresolved. The CDR3 has 14 amino acids. V was pared by 8 bases and J by 3 bases, with 16 bases between. Germline CDR1 MNHEY, CDR2 SMNVEV (reference sequence). The chain's CDR3 is CASRNLYRYTEAFF. Written as DNA, the CDR3 is TGTGCCAGCCGAAACTTGTACCGTTACACTGAAGCTTTCTTT.

The J gene is TRBJ2-7, the V gene TRBV20-1; 9 bases are a match to TRBD2. The CDR3 runs to 16 residues. V lost 0 bases, J lost 6 bases, and 12 bases stayed unmatched. Germline CDR1 and CDR2: DFQATT and SNEGSKA (reference sequence). The chain's CDR3 is CSARDQSGGGASEQYF. The CDR3 coding sequence is TGCAGTGCTAGAGATCAGTCTGGCGGGGGGGCCTCCGAGCAGTACTTC.

The V gene is TRBV5-5, the J gene TRBJ2-3, with 10 bases that match TRBD2. The CDR3 extends over 15 amino acids. Trimming removed 0 bases from V and 5 bases from J; junction bases left unmatched: 3. The germline V gene has CDR1 SGHKS and CDR2 YYEKEE (reference sequence). CDR3 nucleotide sequence: TGTGCCAGCAGCTTGGGGGCTAGCGGGAGAGATACGCAGTATTTT. It codes for CASSLGASGRDTQYF.

This clonotype came up a few times. This chain links TRBV14 with TRBJ2-1, with 9 bases aligning to TRBD2. This CDR3 has 16 amino acids. V shed 3 bases and J 4 bases; nucleotides not matched to a gene: 7. Per germline, CDR1 SGHDN and CDR2 FVKESK. The DNA of the CDR3 is TGTGCCAGCAGCCACTTAAGCGGGGGGCCGTACAATGAGCAGTTCTTC. Protein: CASSHLSGGPYNEQFF.

The DNA of the CDR3 is TGTGCCAGCAGCGTCCCAGGGAGGGATGGCACAGATACGCAGTATTTT. Translated: CASSVPGRDGTDTQYF. The genes are TRBV5-5 and TRBJ2-3; 7 nucleotides line up with TRBD2. The junction had 9 bases not matched to a gene; V was cut back by 4 bases and J by 1 base. The CDR3 is 16 amino acids. CDR1 and CDR2 (germline): SGHKS, YYEKEE (reference sequence).